These 11 T cell receptor beta chains were sequenced from one sample in a study of blood T cells in healthy people across ages. Primers used in a second PCR of roughly 6 to 12 cycles were a sample-barcoded 5' primer and a J-beta primer mix. TCRdb re-derived calls from the 5' RACE reads in MiXCR, one entry per CDR3 protein. The table includes over a million distinct CDR3 sequences, 35% to 45% detected once. The sample taken for sequencing was blood. All receptors come from a young woman in good health.

Concerning this clonotype itself: One end of the junction does not line up with germline, which may come from a read error. The gene calls are TRBV11-2 and TRBJ2-3; D unclear. This CDR3 is built from 14 residues. Per germline, CDR1 SGHAT and CDR2 FQNNGV. Here the CDR3 reads CVSSFSRFTDTQYF. The CDR3 bases are TGTGTCAGCAGCTTTTCCAGGTTCACAGATACGCAGTATTTT. Full variable domain (rest looked up from reference TRBV11-2 and TRBJ2-3): EAGVAQSPRYKIIEKRQSVAFWCNPISGHATLYWYQQILGQGPKLLIQFQNNGVVDDSQLPKDRFSAERLKGVDSTLKIQPAKLEDSAVYLCVSSFSRFTDTQYFGPGTRLTVL.

This clonotype showed up just a few times. The chain has TRBV12-3 or TRBV12-4 and TRBJ2-2; 9 nucleotides agree with TRBD1. J lost 2 bases, V lost 5 bases, and 3 bases had no gene match. The CDR3 consists of 15 residues. CDR3 coding DNA: TGTGCCAGCAGTAAACAGGGGGCAAACACCGGGGAGCTGTTTTTT. It encodes CASSKQGANTGELFF.

The chain links TRBV2 to TRBJ2-1; 11 bases agree with TRBD2. Per the germline V gene, CDR1 is SNHLY and CDR2 is FYNNEI. Unmatched junction bases numbered 11, after V lost 10 bases and J lost 6 bases. This CDR3 has 15 residues. CDR3 sequence (DNA): TGTGCCACCGACAAACTAGCGGGAGCACCCAATGAGCAGTTCTTC. Its protein product is CATDKLAGAPNEQFF.

The chain has TRBV9 and TRBJ2-1; maybe TRBD1 (5 bases). The CDR3 contains 15 residues. V lost 0 bases, J lost 4 bases, and 11 bases lay in between. From germline, CDR1 is SGDLS and CDR2 YYNGEE. The CDR3 loop reads CASSVEGLYYNEQFF. CDR3 bases: TGTGCCAGCAGCGTAGAGGGGCTGTATTACAATGAGCAGTTCTTC.

This clonotype was seen a few times. This chain uses TRBV6-5 with TRBJ2-3; D perhaps matches TRBD1 (6 bases). Deletions cut 6 bases from V and 4 bases from J, with 14 bases between. This CDR3 spans 14 amino acids. CDR1 and CDR2 (germline): MNHEY, SVGAGI. CDR3 in amino acids: CASSNSPGADTQYF. CDR3 bases: TGTGCCAGCAGCAACTCCCCAGGGGCAGATACGCAGTATTTT.

This clonotype was observed a few times. The genes are TRBV28 and TRBJ2-2, with D unresolved. From germline, CDR1 is MDHEN and CDR2 SYDVKM. The length of the CDR3 is 14 residues. V dropped 7 bases and J dropped 1 base, with 10 bases sitting between them. The CDR3 sequence is CASTLQLNTGELFF. CDR3 nucleotides: TGTGCCAGCACCCTCCAGCTGAACACCGGGGAGCTGTTTTTT.

The V gene is TRBV7-9, the J gene TRBJ2-5; D not resolved. V gave up 5 bases and J gave up 2 bases, with 9 bases separating them. Germline V gives CDR1 SEHNR, CDR2 FQNEAQ (reference sequence). CDR3 length equals 13 residues. CDR3: CASSVVMQETQYF. CDR3 DNA: TGTGCCAGCAGCGTAGTGATGCAAGAGACCCAGTACTTC.

J is TRBJ2-4 and V is TRBV7-2; D unclear. V was shortened by 2 bases and J by 14 bases, with 19 bases between the two germline ends. Germline-derived CDR1 and CDR2 are SGHTA and FQGNSA. The CDR3 sequence is 14 residues long. CDR3 in DNA: TGTGCCAGCAGCTTATTAGACTCCAAGCTATGTAAGTACTTC. Translated, it gives CASSLLDSKLCKYF.

The rearrangement uses TRBV6-5 and TRBJ2-1; D remains unclear. The germline gives CDR1 MNHEY, CDR2 SVGAGI. This CDR3 contains 14 residues. V lost 4 bases and J 10 bases, leaving 17 bases between the germline ends. The CDR3 region is CASSLGPVSYEQFF. DNA of the CDR3: TGTGCCAGCAGTTTGGGCCCAGTTTCCTACGAGCAGTTCTTC.

This sequence joins TRBV10-3 and TRBJ1-6; TRBD1 agrees at 7 bases. CDR1 and CDR2 from the germline V gene are ENHRY and SYGVKD. V was clipped by 4 bases and J by 0 bases; unmatched bases: 6. This CDR3 has 17 residues. CDR3 bases: TGTGCCATCAGTGTAGACAGGGTGGGCTCCTATAATTCACCCCTCCACTTT. It specifies CAISVDRVGSYNSPLHF.

This clonotype was observed a handful of times. The chain employs TRBV12-3 or TRBV12-4 and TRBJ1-2, with TRBD1 matching 7 bases. Trimming took 6 bases from V and 2 from J; bases not matched to a gene: 9. This CDR3 has 15 residues. The CDR3 sequence: CASSLGQSYNYGYTF. In DNA, the CDR3 is TGTGCCAGCAGCCTGGGACAGTCCTACAACTATGGCTACACCTTC.